This TCR beta chain was obtained from a study of cytomegalovirus exposure and HLA in healthy donors. Data came from immunoSEQ multiplex PCR; TCRdb stores just in-frame clones and leaves some out. The table lists 100,000 to 150,000 clones, 80% to 90% of them singletons. Donors came from a validation cohort of approximately 110 subjects, distinct from the first 666-subject cohort. This sequence originates from a woman between 18 and 29 years old in good health and CMV-seronegative. Input material: PBMCs.

The CDR3 DNA is TGTGCCAGCAGCCAAGATCCTACTAACCAAGAGACCCAGTACTTC. Protein sequence: CASSQDPTNQETQYF. The V and J genes are TRBV4-2 and TRBJ2-5; D remains ambiguous. The CDR3 is made up of 15 amino acids. Trimming took 0 bases from V and 0 from J, leaving 8 bases between them. From germline, CDR1 is LGHNA and CDR2 YNFKEQ.